These 15 T cell receptor beta chains came from one sample sequenced in a study of blood T cell repertoires in COVID-19. Libraries were prepared by immunoSEQ multiplex PCR; TCRdb keeps only in-frame clonotypes and omits some of them. Of tens of thousands of clones listed, around 85% are singletons. The specimen sequenced was peripheral blood. Every receptor here comes from a man in his 70s with active COVID-19.

This chain links TRBV19 with TRBJ1-1; 10 bases line up with TRBD1. This CDR3 has 17 amino acids. Germline-derived CDR1 and CDR2 are LNHDA and SQIVND (reference sequence). V was pared by 6 bases and J by 0 bases, with 10 bases of the junction left unmatched. In DNA, the CDR3 is TGTGCCAGTAGCCGTCAGGGACAGGGGAACATGAACACTGAAGCTTTCTTT. This codes for CASSRQGQGNMNTEAFF. Filled out from reference TRBV19 and TRBJ1-1, the complete variable domain reads DGGITQSPKYLFRKEGQNVTLSCEQNLNHDAMYWYRQDPGQGLRLIYYSQIVNDFQKGDIAEGYSVSREKKESFPLTVTSAQKNPTAFYLCASSRQGQGNMNTEAFFGQGTRLTVV.

V and J are TRBV9 and TRBJ2-1; 12 bases fit TRBD2. This CDR3 is built from 21 residues. V gave up 1 base and J gave up 1 base; unmatched junction bases: 15. From germline, CDR1 is SGDLS and CDR2 YYNGEE. The CDR3 DNA follows: TGTGCCAGCAGCGTACAGCTGACTAGCGGGAGTTCAGGTGGATCCTACAATGAGCAGTTCTTC. Amino acids: CASSVQLTSGSSGGSYNEQFF.

This chain uses TRBV19 with TRBJ2-3, with 10 bases lining up with TRBD1. CDR1 and CDR2 (germline): LNHDA, SQIVND (reference sequence). The CDR3 has 14 amino acids. V lost 5 bases and J lost 5; bases outside the gene matches: 4. Here the CDR3 DNA reads TGTGCCAGTAGTGGGGGACAGGGGTTAGATACGCAGTATTTT. Residues: CASSGGQGLDTQYF.

This clone was seen more than once but under ten times. The CDR3 sequence is CASSLSEGWGEKLFF. The CDR3 DNA follows: TGTGCCAGCAGCTTGTCTGAGGGCTGGGGAGAAAAACTGTTTTTT. The chain recombines TRBV5-5 with TRBJ1-4; D gene ambiguous. Germline V gene data show CDR1 as SGHKS and CDR2 as YYEKEE (reference sequence). CDR3 length equals 15 residues. Trimming shortened V by 1 base and J by 8 bases, and 15 bases separated the two germline ends.

The V and J genes are TRBV5-6 and TRBJ2-1; possibly TRBD2 for D (5 bases). This CDR3 is built from 16 residues. Per germline, CDR1 SGHDT and CDR2 YYEEEE. V lost 2 bases and J 0 bases, leaving 12 bases between the germline ends. The CDR3 nucleotides are TGTGCCAGCAGCTTTGCGGGCCTTTTCTCCTACAATGAGCAGTTCTTC. This translates into CASSFAGLFSYNEQFF.

For the CDR3, the DNA is TGTGCCAGCAGTTACCCCCGGGTATTAAGCACAGATACGCAGTATTTT. Residues: CASSYPRVLSTDTQYF. The rearrangement links TRBV6-2 or TRBV6-3 to TRBJ2-3; no definite D call. The CDR3 runs to 16 residues. V dropped 2 bases and J dropped 0 bases, with 12 bases sitting between them. CDR1 is MNHEY and CDR2 is SVGEGT in the germline V gene.

V is TRBV7-8 and J is TRBJ2-1; a possible D gene is TRBD2 (6 bases). Germline values: CDR1 SGHVS, CDR2 FQNEAQ. With 5 bases removed from V and 5 bases from J, the gap between germline ends came to 16 bases. The CDR3 has 15 amino acids. The CDR3 bases are TGTGCCAGCAGCCCGGGACTCCAACTTAACAATGAGCAGTTCTTC. It encodes CASSPGLQLNNEQFF.

The chain employs TRBV30 and TRBJ2-1; 7 bases line up with TRBD2. Germline V gene data show CDR1 as GTSNPN and CDR2 as SVGIG (reference sequence). The CDR3 extends over 14 amino acids. With 1 base clipped from V and 3 bases from J, the junction kept 3 bases outside the gene matches. The CDR3 sequence is CAWSDGRSYNEQFF. CDR3 bases: TGTGCCTGGAGTGACGGGAGGAGCTACAATGAGCAGTTCTTC.

This clone was counted a single time. The chain recombines TRBV7-9 with TRBJ2-2; 8 positions match TRBD2. Germline values: CDR1 SEHNR, CDR2 FQNEAQ (reference sequence). CDR3 length equals 16 residues. J gave up 1 base and V 2 bases, and 3 bases lay outside the gene matches. The CDR3 DNA reads TGTGCCAGCAGCTTAAGCGGGGGATGGAACACCGGGGAGCTGTTTTTT. Protein: CASSLSGGWNTGELFF. Complete variable domain (other parts from reference TRBV7-9 and TRBJ2-2): DTGVSQNPRHKITKRGQNVTFRCDPISEHNRLYWYRQTLGQGPEFLTYFQNEAQLEKSRLLSDRFSAERPKGSFSTLEIQRTEQGDSAMYLCASSLSGGWNTGELFFGEGSRLTVL.

The chain carries TRBV4-2 and TRBJ2-3; 9 positions match TRBD2. V lost 4 bases to trimming and J lost 3 bases; unmatched junction nucleotides: 5. Germline CDR1 is LGHNA and CDR2 is YNFKEQ. This CDR3 contains 15 residues. In nucleotides, the CDR3 is TGTGCCAGCAGCCTTAGCGGGAGCGGAACAGATACGCAGTATTTT. Translating gives CASSLSGSGTDTQYF.

The table lists this clone with a count of one. The chain couples TRBV7-2 to TRBJ1-6; D not certain. Germline V gene lookup returns CDR1 SGHTA and CDR2 FQGNSA. V shed 4 bases and J shed 7 bases, with 8 bases lying between them. There are 13 residues in the CDR3. This chain's CDR3 is CASSSRRNSPLHF. The CDR3, as DNA: TGTGCCAGCAGCTCGAGGAGAAATTCACCCCTCCACTTT.

In DNA form, the CDR3 reads TGTGCCAGCAGCTTCAGCACCGGGGAGCTGTTTTTT. Its translation is CASSFSTGELFF. This sequence joins TRBV11-3 and TRBJ2-2; the D is unclear. With 3 bases removed from V and 4 bases from J, the gap between germline ends came to 3 bases. The CDR3 is 12 amino acids. Looked up from germline, CDR1 is SGHNT and CDR2 is YENEEA.

The V call is TRBV12-2, the J call TRBJ1-4; the D segment call TRBD1 is taken from the table without a DNA check. TRBV12-2 is described as a pseudogene. The CDR3 spans 14 residues. The DNA for the CDR3 is TGTGCAAGTCCCACCGGGACAGGGGAAGAAAAACTGTTTTTT. Amino acid sequence: CASPTGTGEEKLFF.

This clone appeared a single time. The same CDR3 is also encoded by other DNA sequences in this sample. The CDR3 is CASSSGQNYGYTF. DNA of the CDR3: TGTGCCAGCAGCTCCGGACAGAACTATGGCTACACCTTC. The chain combines TRBV7-2 with TRBJ1-2, with D possibly matching TRBD1 (6 bases). The CDR3 totals 13 residues. Deletions cut 4 bases from V and 2 bases from J, with 8 bases between. From germline, CDR1 is SGHTA and CDR2 FQGNSA.

V usage is TRBV15 and J usage is TRBJ2-7, with unresolved D. This CDR3 region has 13 residues. Trimming stripped 0 bases from V and 3 bases from J, with 6 bases between. CDR1 LNHNV and CDR2 YYDKDF come from the germline V gene (reference sequence). CDR3 in amino acids: CATSRDLGYEQYF. The DNA of the CDR3 is TGTGCCACCAGCAGAGATCTAGGCTACGAGCAGTACTTC.